The following is a T cell receptor beta chain sequence with its context. As yet, its antigen is unknown. Every donor provided one blood sample measuring less than 3 ml. TCRdb reprocessed the 5' RACE reads and keeps a single row for each CDR3 protein, giving no DNA. The sample data list 300,000 to 400,000 distinct CDR3 sequences. The data were taken from a study of monozygotic twins with inflammatory bowel disease. From germline, CDR1 is LNHNV and CDR2 YYDKDF (reference sequence). This CDR3 spans 18 amino acids. Study results and limitations: Telling apart the different T cell subtypes was not possible.

The specimen sequenced was blood. This chain connects TRBV15 to TRBJ2-4. The sequence came from a human donor with ulcerative colitis or Crohn's disease, or a healthy co-twin of an affected twin (not recorded which). The CDR3: CATSPFRFSMEAKNIQYF.